Listed here are 14 T cell receptor beta chains from one sample, sequenced in a study of cytomegalovirus exposure and HLA in healthy donors. Both 60 Vbeta primers and 13 Jbeta primers went into the PCR. Sequencing was performed with immunoSEQ multiplex PCR; in TCRdb, only in-frame clones are kept and a portion is missing. Found here are around 130,000 clones; the top ten clones hold 2%. Source material: PBMCs. All receptors come from a woman aged 60-75 years in good health and CMV-seronegative.

This rearrangement joins TRBV27 to TRBJ2-7, with D possibly matching TRBD1 (6 bases). In germline, CDR1 is MNHEY, CDR2 SMNVEV (reference sequence). The CDR3 spans 12 residues. The V end lost 6 bases, the J end lost 7 bases, and 13 bases lay between the germline ends. The CDR3: CASRTGMGEQYF. CDR3 coding DNA: TGTGCCAGCAGGACAGGAATGGGTGAGCAGTACTTC.

The chain carries TRBV13 and TRBJ2-2; 11 nucleotides align to TRBD2. The V segment lost 5 bases and the J segment 1 base; nucleotides outside the gene matches: 18. The length of the CDR3 is 21 residues. CDR1 and CDR2 from the germline V gene are PRHDT and FYEKMQ (reference sequence). CDR3 in amino acids: CASSSYDPGLADARNTGELFF. The CDR3 DNA reads TGTGCCAGCAGCAGTTATGATCCGGGACTAGCGGACGCGAGGAACACCGGGGAGCTGTTTTTT.

The chain is built from TRBV2 and TRBJ2-3; TRBD2 matches 13 bases. V dropped 8 bases and J dropped 4; count of bases not matched to a gene: 6. Germline V CDR1 and CDR2: SNHLY, FYNNEI. The CDR3 sequence is 15 residues long. This CDR3 reads CASRTSGSNPDTQYF. The CDR3 coding sequence is TGTGCCAGCCGGACTAGCGGGAGTAACCCAGATACGCAGTATTTT.

The chain has TRBV11-2 and TRBJ1-1; no clear D gene. The CDR3 is 12 residues long. V was pared by 1 base and J by 5 bases, with 5 bases between. CDR1 SGHAT and CDR2 FQNNGV come from the germline V gene. In nucleotides, the CDR3 is TGTGCCAGCAGCTTAGGGAGGACTGAAGCTTTCTTT. It codes for CASSLGRTEAFF.

V usage is TRBV6-1 and J usage is TRBJ2-1, with a weak D call TRBD2 (6 bases). The CDR3 totals 13 residues. Trimming left V 6 bases short and J 9 bases short, with 15 bases between. Germline loops: CDR1 MNHNS, CDR2 SASEGT. The CDR3 nucleotides are TGTGCCAGCAGACGGGAGAAGGTGACTGAGCAGTTCTTC. Its protein is CASRREKVTEQFF.

The J gene is TRBJ2-1, the V gene TRBV2, with 7 bases lining up with TRBD2. The ends lost 6 bases at V and 4 bases at J; junction bases unmatched: 3. The CDR3 is 13 amino acids. CDR1 is SNHLY, CDR2 FYNNEI, per germline. The CDR3 is CASRGGGYNEQFF. CDR3 nucleotide sequence: TGTGCCAGCAGGGGCGGGGGATACAATGAGCAGTTCTTC.

This sequence joins TRBV18 and TRBJ1-1; TRBD1 is a possible D gene (5 bases). There are 14 residues in the CDR3. The V gene's germline CDR1 is KGHSH and CDR2 LQKENI. V was shortened by 0 bases and J by 4 bases, with 9 bases between the two germline ends. The CDR3 region has the DNA TGTGCCAGCTCACCACCCGCAGGGTTCACTGAAGCTTTCTTT. This sequence encodes CASSPPAGFTEAFF.

The chain couples TRBV7-8 to TRBJ2-7; 11 nucleotides agree with TRBD2. This CDR3 comprises 15 residues. Trimming cost V 3 bases and J 3 bases; bases outside gene matches: 4. From germline, CDR1 is SGHVS and CDR2 FQNEAQ. The CDR3 is CASSFPTSGDYEQYF. The CDR3 DNA reads as TGTGCCAGCAGCTTCCCGACTAGCGGGGACTACGAGCAGTACTTC. Complete variable domain (other parts from reference TRBV7-8 and TRBJ2-7): GAGVSQSPRYKVAKRGQDVALRCDPISGHVSLFWYQQALGQGPEFLTYFQNEAQLDKSGLPSDRFFAERPEGSVSTLKIQRTQQEDSAVYLCASSFPTSGDYEQYFGPGTRLTVT.

V gene TRBV6-5 combines with J gene TRBJ2-2, with D tentatively TRBD2 (5 bases). Deletions cut 7 bases from V and 5 bases from J, with 14 bases between. The CDR3 runs 14 residues. Germline values: CDR1 MNHEY, CDR2 SVGAGI. The CDR3 region is CASTPLAITGELFF. CDR3 nucleotide sequence: TGTGCCAGCACCCCCTTAGCGATTACCGGGGAGCTGTTTTTT.

The chain couples TRBV28 to TRBJ2-1, with unresolved D. In germline, CDR1 is MDHEN, CDR2 SYDVKM. V shed 6 bases and J shed 8 bases, with 11 bases lying between them. This CDR3 is 12 amino acids long. The CDR3 loop reads CASRATLDEQFF. The CDR3 coding sequence is TGTGCCAGCAGGGCCACCTTGGATGAGCAGTTCTTC.

The CDR3 region has the DNA TGTGCCAGCAGCAACGGGCGGCGACTAACCGATTACGAGCAGTACTTC. The encoded protein is CASSNGRRLTDYEQYF. The chain links TRBV21-1 to TRBJ2-7; the DNA was not compared with TRBD2, the D call given in the table. TRBV21-1 is a recognized pseudogene. The CDR3 contains 16 residues.

The chain has TRBV18 and TRBJ1-1; 7 nucleotides match TRBD1. The length of the CDR3 is 14 residues. Germline lookup yields CDR1 KGHSH and CDR2 LQKENI. V lost 2 bases and J lost 5; bases outside the gene matches: 5. CDR3 loop: CASSPRQGGTEAFF. The DNA of the CDR3 is TGTGCCAGCTCACCAAGGCAGGGGGGTACTGAAGCTTTCTTT.

The V call is TRBV5-1, the J call TRBJ2-3, with 10 positions matching TRBD2. Trimming removed 0 bases from V and 7 bases from J; junction bases left unmatched: 17. The V gene's germline CDR1 is SGHRS and CDR2 YFSETQ. The CDR3 runs 19 residues. CDR3 in amino acids: CASSLEGFASGSPGNTQYF. As DNA, the CDR3 is TGCGCCAGCAGCTTGGAAGGGTTCGCTAGCGGGAGCCCTGGAAATACGCAGTATTTT.

This chain joins TRBV11-2 and TRBJ2-7, with 8 bases that match TRBD1. CDR1 is SGHAT and CDR2 is FQNNGV in the germline V gene. V lost 2 bases to trimming and J lost 7 bases; unmatched junction nucleotides: 13. The CDR3 is made up of 16 amino acids. This chain's CDR3 is CASSLILRQGAEEQYF. The CDR3, as DNA: TGTGCCAGCAGCTTAATTCTGCGGCAGGGGGCTGAAGAGCAGTACTTC.